A single sample gave rise to the 9 T cell receptor beta chains below, sequenced in a study of low-dose radiotherapy and immunotherapy resistance in tumors. As for time point: before trial treatment. Gene-specific TRAV and TRBV primers were used for first-strand cDNA, covering alpha and beta chains. TCR amplification ran about 20 PCR cycles using constant-region and V-primer adapter primers. One entry per CDR3 protein, called by TCRdb with MiXCR from the reads. Here the sample spans more than 70,000 distinct CDR3 sequences, roughly 31% being singletons. Source: PBMCs, taken before treatment. The source of these receptors is a female donor with ovarian cancer.

Concerning this clonotype: A far larger clone is off by one base, so a read error is likely. CDR3 amino acids: CASRVIAGYNEQFF. Here the CDR3 DNA reads TGTGCCAGCAGGGTAATAGCGGGCTACAATGAGCAGTTCTTC. This sequence joins TRBV6-5 and TRBJ2-1; 7 bases are a match to TRBD2. The CDR3 is made up of 14 amino acids. Germline V gene lookup returns CDR1 MNHEY and CDR2 SVGAGI. The V and J ends lost 6 bases and 3 bases, in that order; junction bases with no gene match: 5.

This clonotype has a handful of counts. In DNA, the CDR3 is TGTGCCAGCAGTTTGGGTGGCGGGAGGGGCACAGATACGCAGTATTTT. This translates into CASSLGGGRGTDTQYF. The chain joins TRBV28 to TRBJ2-3; 9 nucleotides line up with TRBD2. V lost 3 bases and J lost 1; bases outside the gene matches: 5. This CDR3 comprises 16 residues. Germline loops: CDR1 MDHEN, CDR2 SYDVKM. The whole variable domain, filled in from reference TRBV28 and TRBJ2-3, reads DVKVTQSSRYLVKRTGEKVFLECVQDMDHENMFWYRQDPGLGLRLIYFSYDVKMKEKGDIPEGYSVSREKKERFSLILESASTNQTSMYLCASSLGGGRGTDTQYFGPGTRLTVL.

This clonotype showed up many times. The chain has TRBV4-3 and TRBJ2-1; D may match TRBD1 or TRBD2 (6 bases each). Germline values: CDR1 LGHNA, CDR2 YSLEER. Trimming cost V 1 base and J 5 bases, with 15 bases left between them. The CDR3 totals 16 residues. The CDR3 protein is CASSQGGAGDDNEQFF. The CDR3, as DNA: TGCGCCAGCAGCCAAGGGGGGGCAGGGGACGACAATGAGCAGTTCTTC.

This clonotype occurred many times. The chain carries TRBV28 and TRBJ2-2; 11 bases fit TRBD2. Looked up from germline, CDR1 is MDHEN and CDR2 is SYDVKM. This CDR3 has 16 residues. J lost 6 bases, V lost 4 bases, and 7 bases had no gene match. Here the CDR3 reads CASSYSTSGGSGELFF. In DNA, the CDR3 is TGTGCCAGCAGTTATTCAACTAGCGGGGGATCCGGGGAGCTGTTTTTT.

Comment on this clonotype: This is likely an artifact of a read error, given a far larger clone one base away. CDR3 region: CASSPVAGGIDEQYF. CDR3 DNA: TGTGCCAGCTCACCGGTGGCAGGGGGCATCGATGAGCAGTACTTC. V usage is TRBV18 and J usage is TRBJ2-7; 8 nucleotides line up with TRBD1. CDR1 is KGHSH, CDR2 LQKENI, per germline. The CDR3 sequence is 15 residues long. Germline trimming cut 3 bases from V and 7 bases from J; bases unmatched to any gene: 11.

This clonotype was detected ten times or more. The chain combines TRBV6-4 with TRBJ2-1; the match to TRBD2 covers 9 bases. The CDR3 loop spans 15 amino acids. Per the germline V gene, CDR1 is MRHNA and CDR2 is SNTAGT. V lost 2 bases to trimming and J lost 9 bases; unmatched junction nucleotides: 8. CDR3 sequence (DNA): TGTGCCAGCAGTGACAGGGTAGCGGGAGCCAGTGAGCAGTTCTTC. It translates to CASSDRVAGASEQFF.

This clonotype was picked up a small number of times. The chain uses TRBV19 and TRBJ2-2; no clear D gene. Germline V gene data show CDR1 as LNHDA and CDR2 as SQIVND (reference sequence). CDR3 length: 14 amino acids. Trimming pared 1 base from V and 3 bases from J, leaving 6 bases between. DNA of the CDR3: TGTGCCAGTAGTATAGTAGGCGACACCGGGGAGCTGTTTTTT. Amino acids: CASSIVGDTGELFF.

The table lists this clonotype with many counts. The chain recombines TRBV14 with TRBJ2-1; D is possibly TRBD2 (5 bases). The germline V gene has CDR1 SGHDN and CDR2 FVKESK. The V end lost 1 base, the J end lost 4 bases, and 11 bases lay between the germline ends. CDR3 length: 15 amino acids. The DNA for the CDR3 is TGTGCCAGCAGCCAAGGGCTAGCTGTGTACAATGAGCAGTTCTTC. Its protein is CASSQGLAVYNEQFF.

The CDR3 spells CASSRDVEGYEQYF. For the CDR3, the DNA is TGTGCCAGCAGCCGAGACGTCGAGGGGTATGAGCAGTACTTC. This chain uses TRBV7-6 with TRBJ2-7; D may correspond to TRBD1 or TRBD2 (5 bases each). Germline V gene sequence: CDR1 SGHVS, CDR2 FNYEAQ. Trimming took off 5 bases at V and 7 bases at J, with 18 bases between the two ends. The CDR3 length is 14 residues.